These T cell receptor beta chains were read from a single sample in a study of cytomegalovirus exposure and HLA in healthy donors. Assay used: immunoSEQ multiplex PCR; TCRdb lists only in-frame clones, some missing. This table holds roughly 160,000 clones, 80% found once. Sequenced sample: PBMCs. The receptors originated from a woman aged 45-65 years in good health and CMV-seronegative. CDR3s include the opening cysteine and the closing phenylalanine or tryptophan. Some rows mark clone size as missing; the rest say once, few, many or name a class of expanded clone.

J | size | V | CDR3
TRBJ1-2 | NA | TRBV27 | CASSISWGRMGYTF
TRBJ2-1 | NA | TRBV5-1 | CASSSGTSGSISEQFF
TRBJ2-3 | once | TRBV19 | CASSIRTSGGADTQYF
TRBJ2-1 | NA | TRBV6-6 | CASSPLAATFYNEQFF
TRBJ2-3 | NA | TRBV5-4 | CATQTSGGATDTQYF
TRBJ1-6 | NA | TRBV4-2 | CASSQVGALDSPLHF
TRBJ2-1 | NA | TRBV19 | CASSSGLAEYNEQFF
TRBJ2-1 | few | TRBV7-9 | CARGSQTGPSEQFF
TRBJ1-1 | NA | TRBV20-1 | CSARQDTEAFF
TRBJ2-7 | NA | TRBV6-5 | CASSYAGDKPYEQYF
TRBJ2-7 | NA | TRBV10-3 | CAIRPPGTGAGEQYF
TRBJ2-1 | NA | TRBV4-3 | CASSRTGQPLNEQFF
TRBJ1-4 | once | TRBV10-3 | CAISESTGGESKLFF
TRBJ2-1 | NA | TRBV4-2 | CASSQGFGGSSYNEQFF
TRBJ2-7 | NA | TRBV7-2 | CASSTNPKSPSHF
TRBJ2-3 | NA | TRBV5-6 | CASNQQGGTTDTQYF
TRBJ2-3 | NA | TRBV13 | CASSPGLVLNRYTQYF
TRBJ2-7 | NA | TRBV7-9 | CASSRTGVYEQYF
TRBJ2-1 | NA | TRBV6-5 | CASRRGQGNEQFF
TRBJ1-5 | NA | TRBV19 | CASRKYGTGNQPQHF
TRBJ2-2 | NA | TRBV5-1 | CASSLSLAATGELFF
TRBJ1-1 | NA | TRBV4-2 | CASSQDEARAGLNTEAFF
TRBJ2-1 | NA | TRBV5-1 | CASSLEASGRSNEQFF
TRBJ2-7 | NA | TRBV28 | CASSLTGGPLLEQYF
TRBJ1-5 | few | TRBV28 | CASSPRRVSNQPQHF
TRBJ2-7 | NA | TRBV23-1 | CASSQGQGLPTVSSYEQYF
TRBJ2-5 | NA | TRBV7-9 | CASSLDTGGVETQYF
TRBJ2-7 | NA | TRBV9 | CASRDGVGTISYEQYF
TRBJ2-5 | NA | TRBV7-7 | CASSSQGLGETQYF
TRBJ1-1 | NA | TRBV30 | CAWQSRQGGPGAFF
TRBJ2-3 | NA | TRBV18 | CASSPPGADTQYF
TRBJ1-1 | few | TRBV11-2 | CASSLDRGGRPPFF
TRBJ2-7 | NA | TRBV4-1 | CASTRGPGGTYEQYF
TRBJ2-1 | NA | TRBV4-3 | CASSQSLDRANEQFF
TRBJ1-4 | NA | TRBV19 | CASKTQGAVDEKLFF
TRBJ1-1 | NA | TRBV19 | CASRNTGGAGTEAFF
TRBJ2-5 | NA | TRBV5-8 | CASVHRGRETQYF
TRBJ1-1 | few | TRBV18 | CASSLATWSTEAFF